The T cell receptor (beta chain) under discussion was sequenced for a study of shared clonotypes between healthy human individuals. The study's findings and limits: Four donors shared around 5.1% of their naive CD4 clonotypes.

Data came from immunoSEQ multiplex PCR; TCRdb stores just in-frame clones and leaves some out. The sample has some 2,500,000 clones, 93% seen once; the top ten hold about 0.34%. Trimming at V came to 4 bases and at J to 1 base, leaving 4 bases not matched to a gene. Germline lookup yields CDR1 SGHRS and CDR2 YFSETQ. The CDR3 covers 16 residues. Each sample came from a Caucasian adult donor living in Nashville, Tennessee. Points on this clone: Antigen unknown.

What was sequenced was naive CD4+ T cells from PBMCs. Subset denoted: CD45RA+ positively selected. The chain joins TRBV5-1 to TRBJ2-2, with TRBD2 matching over 10 bases. This clonotype was sampled from a man between 18 and 29 years old in good health. Some clones in this sample may be carry-over from other donors' samples. The CDR3, as DNA: TGCGCCAGCAGCCCTAGGACTAGCGGGAACACCGGGGAGCTGTTTTTT. It yields the protein CASSPRTSGNTGELFF. Based on the CDR3 plus reference TRBV5-1 and TRBJ2-2, the full variable domain is KAGVTQTPRYLIKTRGQQVTLSCSPISGHRSVSWYQQTPGQGLQFLFEYFSETQRNKGNFPGRFSGRQFSNSRSEMNVSTLELGDSALYLCASSPRTSGNTGELFFGEGSRLTVL.